This T cell receptor beta chain was observed in a study of CD8 T cells in ankylosing spondylitis. Findings and caveats of the study: Those disease-linked clones were CD8+; they were also relatively rare in peripheral blood. Ankylosing spondylitis blood appeared to be characterized by a TCR beta motif of several highly homologous variants. Earlier reports found some motif variants in synovial fluid and blood in reactive arthritis.

Concerning this clonotype: The antigen is not known.

TCRdb fed the 5' RACE reads into MiXCR, producing one record per CDR3 protein. Of a few hundred thousand distinct CDR3 sequences listed, 20% to 25% are singletons. This CDR3 region has 16 residues. V was shortened by 0 bases and J by 7 bases, with 15 bases between the two germline ends. The germline CDR1 and CDR2 sequences are LGHNA and YNFKEQ. The clonotype was recovered from a male donor with ankylosing spondylitis. The gene calls are TRBV4-2 and TRBJ2-2, with no clear D. The sequenced sample consisted of blood, either unsorted or a sorted T cell fraction (not recorded which). In DNA form, the CDR3 reads TGTGCCAGCAGCCAAGATCCTAGTAGCTTGGGCGGGGAGCTGTTTTTT. Residues: CASSQDPSSLGGELFF.